The 28 T cell receptor beta chains below were found in one sample sequenced in a study of T cells after posttransplantation cyclophosphamide. Generated by immunoSEQ multiplex PCR, the TCRdb table keeps only in-frame clones and is missing some. The sample holds some 37,000 clones, and no clone turns up only once. Sequencing was done on a sample of PBMCs. These receptors were collected from a girl under 18 in good health, CMV-negative, and a related stem cell transplant donor.

Ten or more counts support this clone. The V and J genes are TRBV7-6 and TRBJ2-7; D perhaps matches TRBD2 (5 bases). The CDR3 extends over 13 amino acids. CDR1 is SGHVS and CDR2 is FNYEAQ in the germline V gene. Trimming took off 0 bases at V and 5 bases at J, with 8 bases between the two ends. The chain's CDR3 is CASSLAYGNEQYF. CDR3 sequence (DNA): TGTGCCAGCAGCTTAGCCTACGGGAACGAGCAGTACTTC.

In this sample, this clone turned up many times. This chain joins TRBV6-1 and TRBJ2-2, with 7 bases matching TRBD1. Losses at the gene ends were 5 bases for V and 5 bases for J; bases not matched to a gene: 8. The CDR3 runs 15 residues. Germline CDR1 MNHNS, CDR2 SASEGT. The CDR3 protein is CASSNDRARTGELFF. DNA of the CDR3: TGTGCCAGCAGTAACGACAGGGCGAGAACCGGGGAGCTGTTTTTT.

This clone was detected only a few times. The J gene is TRBJ2-5, the V gene TRBV11-1, with D possibly TRBD1 on 7 matching bases. The V end lost 5 bases, the J end lost 2 bases, and 18 bases lay between the germline ends. Germline values: CDR1 SGHAT, CDR2 FQDESV (reference sequence). The CDR3 has 16 residues. CDR3 sequence (DNA): TGTGCCAGCAGCGTACAGGGGCTGGGAGGTCAAGAGACCCAGTACTTC. Translation gives CASSVQGLGGQETQYF.

This clone has at least ten counts. The gene calls are TRBV4-1 and TRBJ2-7; the D gene is possibly TRBD2 (6 bases). The germline V and J ends were trimmed by 6 bases and 1 base, with 22 bases remaining between them. The CDR3 covers 17 residues. The germline V gene has CDR1 MGHRA and CDR2 YSYEKL. As DNA, the CDR3 is TGCGCCAGCAGTCCGACGCGTGGGGGGAGTAGGTCCTACGAGCAGTACTTC. It is translated as CASSPTRGGSRSYEQYF.

This clone was observed a handful of times. V usage is TRBV4-1 and J usage is TRBJ2-3; 10 bases are shared with TRBD2. The length of the CDR3 is 16 residues. Trimming took 4 bases from V and 0 from J; bases not matched to a gene: 4. Germline V CDR1 and CDR2: MGHRA, YSYEKL. The CDR3 loop is CASSRYSGGSTDTQYF. The CDR3 DNA sequence: TGCGCCAGCAGCCGATATAGCGGGGGGAGCACAGATACGCAGTATTTT.

This clone showed up many times. The V and J genes are TRBV4-1 and TRBJ1-1, with D tentatively TRBD1 (6 bases). V was trimmed by 0 bases and J by 1 base, leaving 9 bases between them. CDR1 is MGHRA and CDR2 is YSYEKL in the germline V gene. The CDR3 loop spans 15 amino acids. CDR3 coding DNA: TGCGCCAGCAGCCAAGAATTGGACAGGAACACTGAAGCTTTCTTT. It encodes CASSQELDRNTEAFF.

Ten or more counts support this clone. J is TRBJ2-3 and V is TRBV6-4; D is possibly TRBD1 (6 bases). V gave up 4 bases and J gave up 4 bases, with 15 bases separating them. CDR1 and CDR2 (germline): MRHNA, SNTAGT. There are 15 residues in the CDR3. The CDR3 DNA sequence: TGTGCCAGCAGTGCTTTCAGGGGAAACCCAGATACGCAGTATTTT. It yields the protein CASSAFRGNPDTQYF.

This clone was picked up many times. The rearrangement links TRBV11-2 to TRBJ2-2; 13 bases line up with TRBD2. The V gene's germline CDR1 is SGHAT and CDR2 FQNNGV. This CDR3 has 16 amino acids. V lost 4 bases and J lost 7; bases outside the gene matches: 6. The CDR3 region has the DNA TGTGCCAGCAGCTCACTAGCGGGGGGGCCGGGCGGGGAGCTGTTTTTT. This codes for CASSSLAGGPGGELFF.

This sequence joins TRBV7-2 and TRBJ2-7; D call uncertain. This CDR3 spans 14 amino acids. Trimming pared 1 base from V and 3 bases from J, leaving 10 bases between. The germline gives CDR1 SGHTA, CDR2 FQGNSA. The CDR3 DNA is TGTGCCAGCAGCTTAGTTCCCGCCTACTACGAGCAGTACTTC. Amino acid sequence: CASSLVPAYYEQYF.

The chain combines TRBV5-1 with TRBJ2-5; possible D gene TRBD1, 7 bases. The germline V gene encodes CDR1 SGHRS and CDR2 YFSETQ. V was pared by 3 bases and J by 4 bases, with 22 bases between. There are 17 residues in the CDR3. The CDR3 DNA sequence: TGCGCCAGCAGCTCGTACAGGGGAGGACTAATCGCAGAGACCCAGTACTTC. Residues: CASSSYRGGLIAETQYF.

The J gene is TRBJ2-1, the V gene TRBV4-1; TRBD2 might be the D (6 bases). CDR3 length equals 14 residues. V was trimmed by 0 bases and J by 6 bases, leaving 9 bases between them. CDR1 and CDR2 (germline): MGHRA, YSYEKL. In DNA, the CDR3 is TGCGCCAGCAGCCAAGAACTTAGCGGCAATGAGCAGTTCTTC. Protein product: CASSQELSGNEQFF.

The rearrangement uses TRBV30 and TRBJ2-7; D is unresolved. The CDR3 length is 13 residues. With 0 bases removed from V and 4 bases from J, the gap between germline ends came to 10 bases. Germline CDR1 reads GTSNPN; CDR2 reads SVGIG (reference sequence). In DNA, the CDR3 is TGTGCCTGGAGTGTACTTTTTTCTTACGAGCAGTACTTC. It specifies CAWSVLFSYEQYF.

The table lists this clone with many counts. This rearrangement joins TRBV7-9 to TRBJ2-5; the match to TRBD2 covers 9 bases. The V gene end was trimmed by 0 bases and the J gene end by 2 bases; junction bases not matched to a gene: 4. This CDR3 is 16 amino acids long. The germline V gene encodes CDR1 SEHNR and CDR2 FQNEAQ (reference sequence). In nucleotides, the CDR3 is TGTGCCAGCAGCTTAGCTTTAGCGGGGGTTCAAGAGACCCAGTACTTC. Amino acids: CASSLALAGVQETQYF.

This clone was detected many times. This chain uses TRBV19 with TRBJ2-7, with 10 bases that match TRBD1. Germline V lookup: CDR1 LNHDA, CDR2 SQIVND (reference sequence). The length of the CDR3 is 15 residues. J was trimmed by 4 bases and V by 5 bases; bases with no gene match: 8. CDR3 residues: CASSHPGQGIYEQYF. The CDR3 DNA sequence: TGTGCCAGTAGTCATCCGGGACAGGGGATATACGAGCAGTACTTC.

This clone was observed at least ten times. The rearrangement uses TRBV19 and TRBJ1-5; 8 positions match TRBD1. CDR3 length equals 18 residues. Germline V lookup: CDR1 LNHDA, CDR2 SQIVND (reference sequence). J gave up 7 bases and V 8 bases, and 22 bases lay outside the gene matches. The CDR3 sequence is CASPPPGQGIARMQPQHF. The CDR3 bases are TGTGCCAGTCCTCCGCCTGGACAGGGAATAGCGAGGATGCAGCCCCAGCATTTT.

This clone was counted between two and nine times. One end of the junction varies from germline; a read error may be responsible. Within the sample, other DNA sequences also encode this same CDR3. This chain uses TRBV28 with TRBJ2-7; D is unresolved. This CDR3 is 13 amino acids long. Germline-derived CDR1 and CDR2 are MDHEN and SYDVKM. For the CDR3, the DNA is TGCGCCAGCAGTTTTTCAGGATCCTACGAGCAGTACTTC. This encodes CASSFSGSYEQYF. Full variable domain (missing parts from reference TRBV28 and TRBJ2-7): DVKVTQSSRYLVKRTGEKVFLECVQDMDHENMFWYRQDPGLGLRLIYFSYDVKMKEKGDIPEGYSVSREKKERFSLILESASTNQTSMYLCASSFSGSYEQYFGPGTRLTVT.

This clone occurred a few times. The chain carries TRBV6-5 and TRBJ2-7; D ambiguous. The CDR3 is made up of 13 amino acids. Trimming left V 6 bases short and J 0 bases short, with 9 bases between. Germline lookup yields CDR1 MNHEY and CDR2 SVGAGI. DNA for the CDR3: TGTGCCAGCAGGTCAACGAGCTCCTACGAGCAGTACTTC. This codes for CASRSTSSYEQYF.

This clone was detected ten times or more. The chain combines TRBV30 with TRBJ1-1; the match to TRBD1 covers 7 bases. V lost 2 bases and J lost 4; bases outside the gene matches: 1. Per the germline V gene, CDR1 is GTSNPN and CDR2 is SVGIG (reference sequence). The CDR3 has 12 amino acids. This CDR3 is CAWSQGGTEAFF. The CDR3 coding sequence is TGTGCCTGGAGTCAGGGGGGCACTGAAGCTTTCTTT.

This clone was seen ten or more times. This chain joins TRBV6-5 and TRBJ2-1; the D is unclear. Trimming cost V 0 bases and J 6 bases, with 12 bases left between them. The CDR3 sequence is 15 residues long. Per germline, CDR1 MNHEY and CDR2 SVGAGI. CDR3 sequence: CASSYSIAEANEQFF. The CDR3 nucleotides read TGTGCCAGCAGTTACTCGATAGCAGAGGCCAATGAGCAGTTCTTC.

The sample holds many counts of this clone. The chain links TRBV10-1 to TRBJ1-5; possibly TRBD1 for D (5 bases). In germline, CDR1 is WNHNN, CDR2 SYGVQD (reference sequence). The CDR3 runs to 13 residues. Trimming removed 2 bases from V and 5 bases from J, with 7 bases in between. CDR3 protein: CASSEGRDQPQHF. The CDR3 DNA is TGCGCCAGCAGTGAGGGCAGGGATCAGCCCCAGCATTTT.

This clone was seen at least ten times. The chain joins TRBV6-1 to TRBJ1-1; weak D call: TRBD1 (5 bases). V lost 4 bases and J 4 bases, leaving 19 bases between the germline ends. The germline CDR1 and CDR2 sequences are MNHNS and SASEGT. This CDR3 is built from 16 residues. CDR3 region: CASSGPWGWEGTEAFF. The CDR3 DNA is TGTGCCAGCAGTGGTCCGTGGGGGTGGGAGGGCACTGAAGCTTTCTTT.

There are many counts of this clone. This rearrangement joins TRBV6-1 to TRBJ1-3, with D unclear. The CDR3 is made up of 15 amino acids. Germline V lookup: CDR1 MNHNS, CDR2 SASEGT. V was clipped by 2 bases and J by 0 bases, with 8 bases between them. CDR3 protein: CASSESFYSGNTIYF. CDR3 in DNA: TGTGCCAGCAGTGAAAGCTTTTACTCTGGAAACACCATATATTTT.

This clone showed up many times. V and J are TRBV5-1 and TRBJ2-2; the D gene is possibly TRBD1 (5 bases). This CDR3 has 15 amino acids. The V gene lost 5 bases and the J gene lost 4 bases, with 15 bases spanning the gap. Per the germline V gene, CDR1 is SGHRS and CDR2 is YFSETQ. In nucleotides, the CDR3 is TGCGCCAGCAGTCAATCCCAAGGGGTCACCGGGGAGCTGTTTTTT. Its protein is CASSQSQGVTGELFF.

This clone has a count of ten or more. This sequence joins TRBV7-9 and TRBJ2-5; 8 nucleotides line up with TRBD2. The CDR3 spans 16 residues. The ends lost 4 bases at V and 2 bases at J; junction bases unmatched: 9. The germline gives CDR1 SEHNR, CDR2 FQNEAQ (reference sequence). This chain's CDR3 is CASSWSAGEPQETQYF. The DNA of the CDR3 is TGTGCCAGCAGCTGGTCAGCGGGGGAGCCGCAAGAGACCCAGTACTTC.

The gene calls are TRBV4-1 and TRBJ2-7, with a tentative D call TRBD1 (5 bases). Trimming took 1 base from V and 6 from J, leaving 7 bases between them. The germline CDR1 and CDR2 sequences are MGHRA and YSYEKL. The CDR3 has 12 amino acids. The CDR3, as DNA: TGCGCCAGCAGCCAAGTGGGGCGCGAGCAGTACTTC. This translates into CASSQVGREQYF.

This clone came up many times. V gene TRBV7-3 combines with J gene TRBJ1-1, with unresolved D. The CDR3 runs to 13 residues. Germline assignment: CDR1 SGHTA and CDR2 FQGTGA. Trimming stripped 5 bases from V and 6 bases from J, with 13 bases between. CDR3 coding DNA: TGTGCCAGCAGCCCAGACACGGCTGCTGAAGCTTTCTTT. Residues: CASSPDTAAEAFF. Using reference TRBV7-3 and TRBJ1-1 for the parts outside the CDR3, the full variable domain is GAGVSQTPSNKVTEKGKYVELRCDPISGHTALYWYRQSLGQGPEFLIYFQGTGAADDSGLPNDRFFAVRPEGSVSTLKIQRTERGDSAVYLCASSPDTAAEAFFGQGTRLTVV.

In its sample, this clone was seen a few times. The DNA is omitted, as the CDR3 cannot be located on it reliably, and the CDR3 follows TCRdb's listing. This sequence joins TRBV9 and TRBJ1-2; the D call TRBD1 from the table was never checked on the DNA. Germline-derived CDR1 and CDR2 are SGDLS and YYNGEE. The CDR3 comprises 15 residues, both ends counted. The CDR3 reads CASSVGQGADYGCTF.

This clone occurred many times. The V gene is TRBV4-1, the J gene TRBJ2-5; weak D call: TRBD2 (6 bases). The CDR3 is 17 amino acids. Per the germline V gene, CDR1 is MGHRA and CDR2 is YSYEKL. Trimming removed 1 base from V and 1 base from J, with 16 bases in between. The DNA for the CDR3 is TGCGCCAGCAGCCAAGGTCTTTTTTCCGGGGGCCAAGAGACCCAGTACTTC. Translated: CASSQGLFSGGQETQYF.